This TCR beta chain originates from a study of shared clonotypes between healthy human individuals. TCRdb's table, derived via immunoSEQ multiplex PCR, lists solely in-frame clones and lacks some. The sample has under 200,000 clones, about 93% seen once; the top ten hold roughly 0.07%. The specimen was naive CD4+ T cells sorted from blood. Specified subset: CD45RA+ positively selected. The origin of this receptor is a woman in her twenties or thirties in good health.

The CDR3 is CAPYPGTSGAYEQYF. The CDR3 DNA sequence: TGTGCCCCCTACCCAGGGACTAGCGGAGCCTACGAGCAGTACTTC. The rearrangement uses TRBV27 and TRBJ2-7; TRBD2 agrees at 11 bases. CDR1 and CDR2 (germline): MNHEY, SMNVEV (reference sequence). The CDR3 is 15 amino acids. V was clipped by 11 bases and J by 2 bases; unmatched bases: 11.